This paragraph reports one TCR beta chain. Assay used: immunoSEQ multiplex PCR; TCRdb lists only in-frame clones, some missing. The sample yields tens of thousands of clones, about 92% seen once. The sample belongs to a study of T cell changes during pregnancy in multiple sclerosis. V dropped 2 bases and J dropped 3 bases, with 7 bases sitting between them. The germline V gene has CDR1 ENHRY and CDR2 SYGVKD. CDR3 length: 13 residues. The origin of this receptor is a female donor with multiple sclerosis, enrolled in a pregnancy study. This specimen was peripheral blood, taken after pregnancy. The J gene is TRBJ2-5, the V gene TRBV10-3; D gene unclear. In nucleotides, the CDR3 is TGTGCCATCAGTGAGCCCCAGAAAGAGACCCAGTACTTC. Encoded protein: CAISEPQKETQYF.